This T cell receptor (beta chain) was recorded in a study of blood T cell repertoires in COVID-19 (dated by TCRdb to the early 2020s). Turning to the overall study: Samples from collaborators originated in the United States, Italy and Spain and spanned both the acute and convalescent phases of COVID-19. Subjects who had been exposed to COVID-19, were actively infected with it, or had recovered from it provided the deeply sampled blood TCRbeta repertoires that made up the dataset. The prospective study material was composed of cDNA or gDNA derived from T cells, B-cell-depleted T cells, or PBMCs. The samples were drawn from two sources: the first 160 participants of the ongoing ImmuneRACE study, and over 1,000 subjects contributed by 6 global collaborators. The sample metadata nearly always contained a de-identified subject ID, COVID-19 status, age in years and sex. The repertoires were released in a freely available public database meant as a resource for research on the immune response to SARS-CoV-2. HLA class I and class II types, where available, came from metadata supplied by the sample provider rather than from assay-based typing.

For this clone: Its antigen is currently not known. Per-base quality was not reported, and no clone a single base away is much larger than it.

Relative to germline, V is 1 base shorter and J is 4 bases shorter, with 10 bases between their ends. CDR1 is given as SNHLY and CDR2 as FYNNEI, both from the germline V gene. The CDR3 covers 14 residues, taking in both the cysteine and the phenylalanine. Just CDR3 DNA is preserved here, 42 bases in frame from base 1. Results the study describes overall, beyond this receptor: The quantity of clinical and demographic metadata differed by source and by participant and was supplied without curation.

The collaborating institutions used their own protocols to collect whole blood in K2EDTA tubes. Collaborator samples were shipped for TCRbeta analysis as frozen whole blood, isolated PBMCs, or DNA extracted from either sample type. The immunoSEQ Assay, a bias-controlled multiplex PCR, was used to amplify TCRbeta CDR3 regions from genomic DNA. The original pipeline was this. The number of nucleated cells in each sample was estimated by amplification of reference gene primers within the assay. To quantify the absolute abundance of each unique TCRbeta CDR3 rearrangement, sequence reads were collapsed and filtered. For each sample, productive Simpson clonality was calculated by taking the square root of Simpson's diversity index across productive rearrangements. Entries here come from immuneACCESS through TCRdb and include only in-frame sequences with V and J called. Some clones fail to appear in such tables; in the studies checked, an unresolved V gene covers under half of the shortfall, and the cause of the remainder is unknown. V, J and clone size are taken as reported in that table, and D and trimming were inferred from the DNA itself. The sample table records 120,000 or so clones; around four fifths of these occur just once. The ten largest clones represent 9.5% to 13% of the sample.

Sequenced: peripheral blood. The TCR originated in a human donor in a cohort sampled during active COVID-19. The rearrangement combines TRBV2 with TRBJ1-2; the D gene cannot be named for sure. The CDR3 protein sequence reads: CASSEDSILYGYTF. The bases are TGTGCCAGCAGTGAAGACTCAATACTCTATGGCTACACCTTC. With the portions outside the CDR3 filled from the reference TRBV2 and TRBJ1-2 genes, the complete variable region becomes EPEVTQTPSHQVTQMGQEVILRCVPISNHLYFYWYRQILGQKVEFLVSFYNNEISEKSEIFDDQFSVERPDGSNFTLKIRSTKLEDSAMYFCASSEDSILYGYTFGSGTRLTVV.